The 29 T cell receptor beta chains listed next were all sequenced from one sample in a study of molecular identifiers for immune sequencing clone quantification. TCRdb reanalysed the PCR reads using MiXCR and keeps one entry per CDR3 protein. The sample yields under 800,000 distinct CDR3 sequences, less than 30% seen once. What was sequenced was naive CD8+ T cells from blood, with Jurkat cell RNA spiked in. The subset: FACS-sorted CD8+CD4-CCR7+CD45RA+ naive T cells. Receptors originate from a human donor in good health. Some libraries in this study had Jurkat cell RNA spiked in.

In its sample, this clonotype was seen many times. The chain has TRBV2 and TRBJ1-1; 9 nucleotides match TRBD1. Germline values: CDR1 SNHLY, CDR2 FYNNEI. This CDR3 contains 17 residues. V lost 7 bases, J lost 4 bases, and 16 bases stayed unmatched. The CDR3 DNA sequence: TGTGCCAGCATGAGACAGGGGGTAGAATTTGGTCGCACTGAAGCTTTCTTT. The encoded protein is CASMRQGVEFGRTEAFF. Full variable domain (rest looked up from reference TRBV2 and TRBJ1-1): EPEVTQTPSHQVTQMGQEVILRCVPISNHLYFYWYRQILGQKVEFLVSFYNNEISEKSEIFDDQFSVERPDGSNFTLKIRSTKLEDSAMYFCASMRQGVEFGRTEAFFGQGTRLTVV.

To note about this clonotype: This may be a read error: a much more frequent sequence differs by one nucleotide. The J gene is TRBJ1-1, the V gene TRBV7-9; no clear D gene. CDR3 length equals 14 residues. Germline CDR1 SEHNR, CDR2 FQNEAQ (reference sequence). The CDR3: CASSLSRTADEAVF. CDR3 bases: TGTGCCAGCAGCTTGTCCCGTACCGCTGACGAAGCTGTCTTT.

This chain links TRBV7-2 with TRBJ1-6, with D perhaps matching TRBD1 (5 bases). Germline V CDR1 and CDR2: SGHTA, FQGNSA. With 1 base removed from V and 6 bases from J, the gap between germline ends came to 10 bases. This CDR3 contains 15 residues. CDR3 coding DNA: TGTGCCAGCAGCTTAGACCAGGGTCTTAATTCACCCCTCCACTTT. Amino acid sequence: CASSLDQGLNSPLHF.

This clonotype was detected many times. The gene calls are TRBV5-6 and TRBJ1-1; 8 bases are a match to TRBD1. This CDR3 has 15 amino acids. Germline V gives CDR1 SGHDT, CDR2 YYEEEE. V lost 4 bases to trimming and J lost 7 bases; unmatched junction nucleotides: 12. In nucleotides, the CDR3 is TGTGCCAGCAGCGGGCCCCCGGACAGGGAAGATGAAGCTTTCTTT. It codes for CASSGPPDREDEAFF.

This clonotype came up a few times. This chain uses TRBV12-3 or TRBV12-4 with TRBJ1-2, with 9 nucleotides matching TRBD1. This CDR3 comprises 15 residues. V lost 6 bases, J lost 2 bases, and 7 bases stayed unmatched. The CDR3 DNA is TGTGCCAGCAGAACCCCGGGACAGGGAAACTATGGCTACACCTTC. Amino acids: CASRTPGQGNYGYTF.

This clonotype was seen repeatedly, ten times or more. CDR3 protein: CASSWVPYNSPLHF. The CDR3 bases are TGTGCCAGCAGCTGGGTACCGTATAATTCACCCCTCCACTTT. The rearrangement uses TRBV27 and TRBJ1-6; D not resolved. The germline CDR1 and CDR2 sequences are MNHEY and SMNVEV (reference sequence). Trimming shortened V by 6 bases and J by 4 bases, and 10 bases separated the two germline ends. The CDR3 length is 14 residues.

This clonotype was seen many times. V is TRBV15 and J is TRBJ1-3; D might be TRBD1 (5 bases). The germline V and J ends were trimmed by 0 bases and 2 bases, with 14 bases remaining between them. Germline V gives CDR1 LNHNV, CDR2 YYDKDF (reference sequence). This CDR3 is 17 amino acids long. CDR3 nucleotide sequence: TGTGCCACCAGCAGAGATCTGGGGACCCCCACTGGAAACACCATATATTTT. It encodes CATSRDLGTPTGNTIYF.

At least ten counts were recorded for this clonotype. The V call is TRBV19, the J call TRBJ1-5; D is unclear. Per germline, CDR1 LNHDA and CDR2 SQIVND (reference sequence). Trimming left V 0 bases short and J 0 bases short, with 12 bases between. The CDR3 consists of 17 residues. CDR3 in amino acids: CASSIDLLGYSNQPQHF. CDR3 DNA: TGTGCCAGTAGTATAGACCTACTAGGTTATAGCAATCAGCCCCAGCATTTT.

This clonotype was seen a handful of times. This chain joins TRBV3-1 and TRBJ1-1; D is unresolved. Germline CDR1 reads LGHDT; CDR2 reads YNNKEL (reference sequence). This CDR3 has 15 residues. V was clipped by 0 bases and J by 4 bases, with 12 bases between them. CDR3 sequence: CASSQDAAPATEAFF. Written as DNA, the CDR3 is TGTGCCAGCAGCCAAGATGCAGCACCTGCCACTGAAGCTTTCTTT. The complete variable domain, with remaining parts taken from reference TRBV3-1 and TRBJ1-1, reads DTAVSQTPKYLVTQMGNDKSIKCEQNLGHDTMYWYKQDSKKFLKIMFSYNNKELIINETVPNRFSPKSPDKAHLNLHINSLELGDSAVYFCASSQDAAPATEAFFGQGTRLTVV.

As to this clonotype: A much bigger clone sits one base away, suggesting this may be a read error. CDR3 sequence: CASSYSLGQSAF. The CDR3 DNA follows: TGTGCCAGCAGTTACTCCTTGGGACAGAGCGCTTTT. This chain links TRBV6-5 with TRBJ1-1, with 7 bases identical to TRBD1. The germline V gene has CDR1 MNHEY and CDR2 SVGAGI. There are 12 residues in the CDR3.

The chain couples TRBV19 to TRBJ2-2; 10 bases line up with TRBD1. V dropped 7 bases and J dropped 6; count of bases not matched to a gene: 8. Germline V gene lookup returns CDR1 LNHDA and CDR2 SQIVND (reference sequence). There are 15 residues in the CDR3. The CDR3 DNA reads TGTGCCAGTAAGGTCGGGGACAGGGGTGCCGGGGAGCTGTTTTTT. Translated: CASKVGDRGAGELFF.

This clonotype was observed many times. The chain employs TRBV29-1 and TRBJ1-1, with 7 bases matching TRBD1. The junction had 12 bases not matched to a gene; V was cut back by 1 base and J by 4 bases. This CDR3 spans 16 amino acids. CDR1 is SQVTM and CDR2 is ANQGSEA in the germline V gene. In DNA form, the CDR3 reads TGCAGCGTTGAAGCCCTTCCGGGACCAGGGGGCACTGAAGCTTTCTTT. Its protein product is CSVEALPGPGGTEAFF.

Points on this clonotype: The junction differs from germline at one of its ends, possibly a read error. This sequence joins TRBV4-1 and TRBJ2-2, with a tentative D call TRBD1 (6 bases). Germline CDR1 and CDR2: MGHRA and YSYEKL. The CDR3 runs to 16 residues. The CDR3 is CVSSQVVGADAGELFF. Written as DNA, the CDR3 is TGCGTCAGCAGCCAAGTTGTGGGGGCGGACGCCGGGGAGCTGTTTTTT.

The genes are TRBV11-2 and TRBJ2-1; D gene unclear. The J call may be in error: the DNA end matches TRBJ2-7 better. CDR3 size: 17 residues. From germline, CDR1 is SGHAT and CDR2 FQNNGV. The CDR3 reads CASSLFPAFSSYNEQYF. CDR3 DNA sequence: TGTGCCAGCAGCTTATTCCCAGCTTTCAGCTCCTACAATGAGCAGTACTTC.

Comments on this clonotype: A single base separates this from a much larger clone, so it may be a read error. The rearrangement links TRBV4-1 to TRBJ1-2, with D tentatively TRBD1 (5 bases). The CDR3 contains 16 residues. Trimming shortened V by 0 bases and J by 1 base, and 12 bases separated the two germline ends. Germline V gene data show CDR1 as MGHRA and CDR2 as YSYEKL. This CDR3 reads CASSQDFGANNYGYTF. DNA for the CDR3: TGCGCCAGCAGCCAAGATTTCGGGGCAAATAACTATGGCTACACCTTC.

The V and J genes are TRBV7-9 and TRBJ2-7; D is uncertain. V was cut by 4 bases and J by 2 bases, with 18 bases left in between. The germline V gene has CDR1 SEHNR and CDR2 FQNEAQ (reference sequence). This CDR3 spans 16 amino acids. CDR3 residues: CASSSPAETNPYEQYF. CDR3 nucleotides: TGTGCCAGCAGCTCACCGGCAGAGACCAACCCCTACGAGCAGTACTTC. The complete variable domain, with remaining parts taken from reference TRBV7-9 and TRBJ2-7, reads DTGVSQNPRHKITKRGQNVTFRCDPISEHNRLYWYRQTLGQGPEFLTYFQNEAQLEKSRLLSDRFSAERPKGSFSTLEIQRTEQGDSAMYLCASSSPAETNPYEQYFGPGTRLTVT.

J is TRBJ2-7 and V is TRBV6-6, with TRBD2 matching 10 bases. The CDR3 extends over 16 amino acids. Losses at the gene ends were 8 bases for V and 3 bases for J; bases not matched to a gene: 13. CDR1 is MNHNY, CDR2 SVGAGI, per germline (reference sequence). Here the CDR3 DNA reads TGTGCCAGCGGTCCACCTACTAGCGGGGCAGACTACGAGCAGTACTTC. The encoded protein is CASGPPTSGADYEQYF.

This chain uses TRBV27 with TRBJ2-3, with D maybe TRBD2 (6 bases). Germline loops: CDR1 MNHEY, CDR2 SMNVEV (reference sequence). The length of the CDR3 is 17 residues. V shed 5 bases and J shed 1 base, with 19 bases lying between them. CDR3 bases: TGTGCCAGCAGTCCTCTTAGCGTTAGCGGCGGCACAGATACGCAGTATTTT. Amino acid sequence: CASSPLSVSGGTDTQYF.

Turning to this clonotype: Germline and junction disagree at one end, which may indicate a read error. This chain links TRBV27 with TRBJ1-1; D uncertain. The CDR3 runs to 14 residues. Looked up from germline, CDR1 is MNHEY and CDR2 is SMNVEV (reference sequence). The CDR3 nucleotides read TGTGCCAGCAGTCCGACCACGCTGAACGCTGAAGCTTTCTTT. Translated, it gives CASSPTTLNAEAFF.

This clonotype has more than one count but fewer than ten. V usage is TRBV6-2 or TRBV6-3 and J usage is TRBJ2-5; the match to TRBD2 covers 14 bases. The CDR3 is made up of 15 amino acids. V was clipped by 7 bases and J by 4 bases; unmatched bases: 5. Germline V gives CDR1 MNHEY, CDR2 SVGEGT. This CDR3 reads CASTRLAGGPETQYF. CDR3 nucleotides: TGTGCCAGCACCAGACTAGCGGGAGGGCCAGAGACCCAGTACTTC.

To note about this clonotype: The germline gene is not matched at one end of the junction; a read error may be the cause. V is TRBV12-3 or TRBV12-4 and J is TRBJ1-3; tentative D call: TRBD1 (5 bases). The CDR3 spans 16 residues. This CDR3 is CASSYYRPKSGNTIYF. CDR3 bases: TGCGCCAGCAGCTACTACAGGCCCAAATCTGGAAACACCATATATTTT.

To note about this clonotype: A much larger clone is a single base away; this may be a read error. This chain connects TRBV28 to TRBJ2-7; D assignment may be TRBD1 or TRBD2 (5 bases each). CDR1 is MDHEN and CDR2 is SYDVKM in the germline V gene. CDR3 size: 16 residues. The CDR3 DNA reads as TGTGCCAGCAGAATGGGAGTGGGCCAAGGGGAGTACGGGCAGTACTTC. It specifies CASRMGVGQGEYGQYF.

CDR3 in amino acids: CASSTGYGDYGYTF. The CDR3 nucleotides are TGTGCCAGCAGCACAGGGTACGGGGACTATGGCTACACCTTC. V usage is TRBV7-9 and J usage is TRBJ1-2; possible D gene TRBD1, 6 bases. V lost 5 bases to trimming and J lost 3 bases, with 13 bases between them. The germline CDR1 and CDR2 sequences are SEHNR and FQNEAQ (reference sequence). The CDR3 is 14 residues long.

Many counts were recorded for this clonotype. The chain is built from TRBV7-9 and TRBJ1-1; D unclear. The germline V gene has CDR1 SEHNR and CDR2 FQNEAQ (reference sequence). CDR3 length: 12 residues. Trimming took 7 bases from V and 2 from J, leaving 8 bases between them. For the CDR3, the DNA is TGTGCCAGCACCTACCAAAACACTGAAGCTTTCTTT. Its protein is CASTYQNTEAFF.

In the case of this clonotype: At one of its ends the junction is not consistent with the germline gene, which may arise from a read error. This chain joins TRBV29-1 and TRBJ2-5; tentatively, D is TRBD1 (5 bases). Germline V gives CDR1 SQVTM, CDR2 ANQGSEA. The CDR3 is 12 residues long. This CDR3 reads CSVIQVEETQYF. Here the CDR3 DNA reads TGCAGCGTTATACAGGTTGAAGAGACCCAATACTTC.

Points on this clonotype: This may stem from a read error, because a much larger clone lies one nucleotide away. The DNA of the CDR3 is TGTGCCAGCAGCCAGAGACTAGATGTGCAGCAGTACTTC. Encoded protein: CASSQRLDVQQYF. This rearrangement joins TRBV4-2 to TRBJ2-7; D possibly corresponds to TRBD2 (6 bases). The CDR3 is made up of 13 amino acids. CDR1 and CDR2 from the germline V gene are LGHNA and YNFKEQ. Between the trimmed V and J ends, which lost 3 bases and 8 bases, there was a span of 14 bases.

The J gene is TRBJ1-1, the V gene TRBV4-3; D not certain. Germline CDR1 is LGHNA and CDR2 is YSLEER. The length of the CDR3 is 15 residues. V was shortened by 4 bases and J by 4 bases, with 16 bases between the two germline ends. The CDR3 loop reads CASSPWFRGGTEAFF. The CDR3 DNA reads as TGCGCCAGCAGCCCCTGGTTCCGGGGAGGCACTGAAGCTTTCTTT.

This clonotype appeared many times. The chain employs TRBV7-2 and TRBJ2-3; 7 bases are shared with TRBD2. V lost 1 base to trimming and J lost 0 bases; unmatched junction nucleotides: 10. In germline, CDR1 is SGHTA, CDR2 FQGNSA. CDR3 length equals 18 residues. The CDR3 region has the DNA TGTGCCAGCAGCTTAGACCCAGCGGGGCTAACTAGCACAGATACGCAGTATTTT. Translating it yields CASSLDPAGLTSTDTQYF.

The CDR3 DNA reads as TGTGCCAGCACGAGGAGTGTGGACACTGAAGCTTTCTTT. Amino acids: CASTRSVDTEAFF. V is TRBV13 and J is TRBJ1-1; no firm D call. Trimming left V 7 bases short and J 3 bases short, with 12 bases between. The germline gives CDR1 PRHDT, CDR2 FYEKMQ (reference sequence). The CDR3 runs 13 residues. Complete variable domain (other parts from reference TRBV13 and TRBJ1-1): AAGVIQSPRHLIKEKRETATLKCYPIPRHDTVYWYQQGPGQDPQFLISFYEKMQSDKGSIPDRFSAQQFSDYHSELNMSSLELGDSALYFCASTRSVDTEAFFGQGTRLTVV.